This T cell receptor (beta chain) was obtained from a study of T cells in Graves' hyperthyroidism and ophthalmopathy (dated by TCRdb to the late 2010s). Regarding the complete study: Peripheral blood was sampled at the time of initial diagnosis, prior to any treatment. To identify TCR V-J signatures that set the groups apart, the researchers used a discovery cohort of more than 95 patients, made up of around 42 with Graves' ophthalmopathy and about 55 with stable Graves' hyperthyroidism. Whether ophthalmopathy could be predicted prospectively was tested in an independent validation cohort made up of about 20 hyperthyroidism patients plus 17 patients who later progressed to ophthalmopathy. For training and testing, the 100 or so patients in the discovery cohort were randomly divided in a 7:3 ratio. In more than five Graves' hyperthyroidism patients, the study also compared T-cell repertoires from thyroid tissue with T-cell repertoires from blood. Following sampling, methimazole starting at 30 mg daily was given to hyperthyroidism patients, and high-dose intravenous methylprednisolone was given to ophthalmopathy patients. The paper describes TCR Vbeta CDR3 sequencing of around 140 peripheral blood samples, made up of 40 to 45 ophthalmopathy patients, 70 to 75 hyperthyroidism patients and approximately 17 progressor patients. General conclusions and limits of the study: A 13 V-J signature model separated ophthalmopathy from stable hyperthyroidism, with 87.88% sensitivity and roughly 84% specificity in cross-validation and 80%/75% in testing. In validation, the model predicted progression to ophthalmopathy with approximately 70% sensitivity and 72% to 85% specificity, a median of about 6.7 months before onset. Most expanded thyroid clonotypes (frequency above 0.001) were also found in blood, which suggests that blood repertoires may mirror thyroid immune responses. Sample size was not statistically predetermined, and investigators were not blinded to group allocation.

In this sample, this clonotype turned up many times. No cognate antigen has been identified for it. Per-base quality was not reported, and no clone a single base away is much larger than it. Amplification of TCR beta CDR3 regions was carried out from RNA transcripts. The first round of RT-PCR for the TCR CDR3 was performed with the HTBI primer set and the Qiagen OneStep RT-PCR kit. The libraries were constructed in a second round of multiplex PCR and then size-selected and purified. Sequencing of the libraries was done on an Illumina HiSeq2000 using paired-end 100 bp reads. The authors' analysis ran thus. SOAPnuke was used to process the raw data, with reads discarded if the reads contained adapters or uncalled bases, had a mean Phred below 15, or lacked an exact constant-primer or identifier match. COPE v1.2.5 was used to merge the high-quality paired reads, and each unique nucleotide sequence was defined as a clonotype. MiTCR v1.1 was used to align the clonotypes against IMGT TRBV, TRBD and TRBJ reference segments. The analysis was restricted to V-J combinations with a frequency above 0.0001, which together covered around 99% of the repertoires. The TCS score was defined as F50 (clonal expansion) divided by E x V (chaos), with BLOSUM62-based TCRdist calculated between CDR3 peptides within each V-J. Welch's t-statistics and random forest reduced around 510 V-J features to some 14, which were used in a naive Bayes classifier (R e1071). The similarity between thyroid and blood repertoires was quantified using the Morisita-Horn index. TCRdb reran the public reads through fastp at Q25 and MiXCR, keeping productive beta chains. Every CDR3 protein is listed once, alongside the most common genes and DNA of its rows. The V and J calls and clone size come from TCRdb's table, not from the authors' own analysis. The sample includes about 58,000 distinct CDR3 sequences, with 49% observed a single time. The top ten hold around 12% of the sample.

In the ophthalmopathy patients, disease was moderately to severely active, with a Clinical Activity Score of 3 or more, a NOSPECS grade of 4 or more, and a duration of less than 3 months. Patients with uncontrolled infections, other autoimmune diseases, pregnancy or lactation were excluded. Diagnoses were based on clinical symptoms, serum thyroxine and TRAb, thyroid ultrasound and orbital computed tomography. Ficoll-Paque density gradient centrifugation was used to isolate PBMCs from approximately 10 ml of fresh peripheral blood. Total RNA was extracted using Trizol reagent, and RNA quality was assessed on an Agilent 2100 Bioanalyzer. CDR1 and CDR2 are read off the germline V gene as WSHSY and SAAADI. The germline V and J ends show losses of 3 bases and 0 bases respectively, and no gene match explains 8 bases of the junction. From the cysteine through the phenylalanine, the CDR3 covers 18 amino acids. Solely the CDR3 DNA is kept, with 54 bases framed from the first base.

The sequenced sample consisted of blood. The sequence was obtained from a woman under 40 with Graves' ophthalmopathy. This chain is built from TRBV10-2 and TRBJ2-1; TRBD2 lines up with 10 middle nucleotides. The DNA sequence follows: TGCGCCAGCAGTGATTGGACTAGCGGTTCAAGCTCCTACAATGAGCAGTTCTTC. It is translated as CASSDWTSGSSSYNEQFF.